This is a list of T cell receptor beta chains from one sample in a study of CD8+ T cells in alopecia areata. TCRdb keeps only in-frame clones here, not all; method: immunoSEQ multiplex PCR. The sample has about 170,000 clones, approximately 65% seen once. The starting material was CD8+ T cells sorted from blood, obtained at week 0. The receptors stem from a human donor with alopecia areata. The CDR3 runs from the conserved cysteine through the conserved F or W. A D gene is named only where the DNA matches it firmly. Rows may omit the clone size; those that give it use once, few, many or a size class.

>TRBJ1-1|NA|TRBV20-1|NA
TGCAGCGTGGGATGGGGCACTGAAGCTTTCTTT
CSVGWGTEAFF
>TRBJ1-3|TRBD1|TRBV29-1|few
TGCAGCGTTGTCCTCACAGGGGGCACTGGAAACACCATATATTTT
CSVVLTGGTGNTIYF
>TRBJ2-5|NA|TRBV19|NA
TGTGCCAGTAGTAGTGAATATCTTGGAGAGACCCAGTACTTC
CASSSEYLGETQYF
>TRBJ1-4|TRBD1|TRBV6-5|NA
TGTGCCAGCAGTTACTCCCCAGGGGGCGATGAAAAACTGTTTTTT
CASSYSPGGDEKLFF
>TRBJ1-5|NA|TRBV4-1|NA
TGCGCCAGCAGCCAAGAAACGGGCAATCAGCCCCAGCATTTT
CASSQETGNQPQHF
>TRBJ1-2|NA|TRBV4-1|NA
TGCGCCAGCAGCCAAGTGGGGGGCGGCTACACCTTC
CASSQVGGGYTF
>TRBJ2-1|NA|TRBV27|NA
TGTGCCAGCAGTTTAATCAGGGTAGCGTACAATGAGCAGTTCTTC
CASSLIRVAYNEQFF
>TRBJ1-1|NA|TRBV7-9|few
TGTGCCAGCAGCCCGGGGGGCACTGAAGCTTTCTTT
CASSPGGTEAFF
>TRBJ2-5|TRBD2|TRBV27|NA
TGTGCCAGCAGTTGGACTAGCGGGGACCAAGAGACCCAGTACTTC
CASSWTSGDQETQYF
>TRBJ2-3|NA|TRBV4-2|NA
TGTGCCAGCAGCCAAGATGGGGATGGGGCTAGCGCAGCTCCAGATACGCAGTATTTT
CASSQDGDGASAAPDTQYF
>TRBJ1-2|NA|TRBV29-1|NA
TGCAGCGTTACATCCAGTAACTATGGCTACACCTTC
CSVTSSNYGYTF
>TRBJ1-2|NA|TRBV27|NA
TGTGCCAGCAGTGCCCAACAGAGCTATGGCTACACCTTC
CASSAQQSYGYTF
>TRBJ1-2|NA|TRBV30|NA
TGTGCCTGGAGTATCGACAGAGATGGCTACACCTTC
CAWSIDRDGYTF
>TRBJ1-4|TRBD1|TRBV9|NA
TGTGCCAGCAGCGGACGACAGGGTGATGAGGAAAAACTGTTTTTT
CASSGRQGDEEKLFF
>TRBJ2-7|TRBD2|TRBV15|NA
TGTGCCACCAGCAGTCTAGCGGGGGGGCCCTACGAGCAGTACTTC
CATSSLAGGPYEQYF
>TRBJ1-5|NA|TRBV15|NA
TGTGCCACCGGGGAGCCGAATCAGCCCCAGCATTTT
CATGEPNQPQHF
>TRBJ1-6|NA|TRBV21-1|NA
TGTGCCAGAGCAGGGAGGTCGGACTCCTATAATTCACCCCTCCACTTT
CARAGRSDSYNSPLHF
>TRBJ2-1|NA|TRBV4-1|few
TGCGCCAGCAGCCAGGCGGAACTGACAGAGAATGAGCAGTTCTTC
CASSQAELTENEQFF
>TRBJ2-5|NA|TRBV7-9|NA
TGTGCCAGCAGCTTACTCCAGGGTAAAGAGACCCAGTACTTC
CASSLLQGKETQYF
>TRBJ2-4|NA|TRBV4-1|NA
TGCGCCAGCAGCCGTTTACAGGGACTAGCCAAAAACATTCAGTACTTC
CASSRLQGLAKNIQYF
>TRBJ2-7|NA|TRBV25-1|NA
TGTGCCAGCAGTCGGGCAGGGAGACCCTACGAGCAGTACTTC
CASSRAGRPYEQYF
>TRBJ1-2|NA|TRBV6-5|NA
TGTGCCAGCAGCTACCCTGGACAGTATGGCTACACCTTC
CASSYPGQYGYTF